This passage covers 15 T cell receptor beta chains from one sample sequenced in a study of cytomegalovirus exposure and HLA in healthy donors. The PCR employed 60 Vbeta primers together with 13 Jbeta primers. Profiling relied on immunoSEQ multiplex PCR, and the TCRdb table lists in-frame clones only, not all of them. The sample yields tens of thousands of clones, about 80% seen once. The specimen sequenced was PBMCs. The receptors were sampled from a man aged 45-65 years in good health and CMV-seropositive.

V gene TRBV27 combines with J gene TRBJ1-2, with 10 bases lining up with TRBD1. The trim removed 6 bases at V and 6 bases at J, leaving 4 bases unmatched. Germline assignment: CDR1 MNHEY and CDR2 SMNVEV (reference sequence). The CDR3 consists of 13 residues. CDR3: CASRLTGGHGYTF. In DNA, the CDR3 is TGTGCCAGCAGGCTGACAGGGGGCCATGGCTACACCTTC.

The chain joins TRBV27 to TRBJ1-1, with a tentative D call TRBD1 (6 bases). The CDR3 is 15 amino acids. Trimming cost V 3 bases and J 1 base, with 12 bases left between them. CDR1 is MNHEY and CDR2 is SMNVEV in the germline V gene (reference sequence). The CDR3 region has the DNA TGTGCCAGCAGTTTGGTGGGGGGGCCGAACACTGAAGCTTTCTTT. Protein: CASSLVGGPNTEAFF.

This clone was detected a few times. The V gene is TRBV4-2, the J gene TRBJ2-5, with 7 bases that match TRBD1. The CDR3 extends over 14 amino acids. Losses at the gene ends were 0 bases for V and 5 bases for J; bases not matched to a gene: 3. Germline assignment: CDR1 LGHNA and CDR2 YNFKEQ. CDR3 protein: CASSQDTGVETQYF. CDR3 sequence (DNA): TGTGCCAGCAGCCAAGATACAGGGGTTGAGACCCAGTACTTC.

The V call is TRBV6-1, the J call TRBJ1-3; D is unclear. Germline CDR1 MNHNS, CDR2 SASEGT. The V and J ends lost 5 bases and 0 bases respectively, with 11 bases between them. The CDR3 extends over 15 amino acids. The CDR3 bases are TGTGCCAGCAGTCCAAGCCGCCACTCTGGAAACACCATATATTTT. Protein: CASSPSRHSGNTIYF.

The gene calls are TRBV4-1 and TRBJ2-3, with a possible D match to TRBD1 (6 bases). Germline CDR1 MGHRA, CDR2 YSYEKL. Trimming took 2 bases from V and 2 from J, leaving 17 bases between them. The CDR3 sequence is 17 residues long. CDR3 nucleotide sequence: TGCGCCAGCAGCCAAAGGGAGAGTGGGGGCTTCACAGATACGCAGTATTTT. Translated, it gives CASSQRESGGFTDTQYF.

The chain links TRBV9 to TRBJ1-4; 7 nucleotides agree with TRBD1. This CDR3 spans 17 amino acids. V dropped 3 bases and J dropped 4; count of bases not matched to a gene: 12. Looked up from germline, CDR1 is SGDLS and CDR2 is YYNGEE. CDR3: CASSDLRGGTVNEKLFF. The CDR3 coding sequence is TGTGCCAGCAGCGACCTTCGGGGGGGGACAGTTAATGAAAAACTGTTTTTT.

This clone was detected once. This rearrangement joins TRBV5-1 to TRBJ2-3; no reliable D call. Trimming pared 1 base from V and 0 bases from J, leaving 9 bases between. Germline V lookup: CDR1 SGHRS, CDR2 YFSETQ. The CDR3 contains 15 residues. The CDR3 DNA sequence: TGCGCCAGCAGCTTGCCGCAGTCTAGCACAGATACGCAGTATTTT. Translated: CASSLPQSSTDTQYF.

This clone occurred a few times. The CDR3 nucleotides are TGCGCCAGCAGCCAAGGCCTACAGGGATCCTACGAGCAGTACTTC. Encoded protein: CASSQGLQGSYEQYF. The gene calls are TRBV4-3 and TRBJ2-7; D perhaps matches TRBD1 (6 bases). V gave up 1 base and J gave up 1 base, with 11 bases separating them. This CDR3 has 15 residues. CDR1 and CDR2 from the germline V gene are LGHNA and YSLEER.

The gene calls are TRBV10-3 and TRBJ1-1; TRBD1 is a possible D gene (6 bases). The germline V gene has CDR1 ENHRY and CDR2 SYGVKD. V lost 5 bases to trimming and J lost 0 bases, with 7 bases between them. The CDR3 length is 13 residues. The CDR3 region is CAISRDMNTEAFF. CDR3 in DNA: TGTGCCATCAGTAGGGACATGAACACTGAAGCTTTCTTT.

J is TRBJ2-2 and V is TRBV11-3; weak D call: TRBD2 (6 bases). The CDR3 covers 16 residues. Trimming took 5 bases from V and 0 from J, leaving 13 bases between them. Germline CDR1 and CDR2: SGHNT and YENEEA. CDR3 sequence: CASSRLADANTGELFF. In nucleotides, the CDR3 is TGTGCCAGCAGCCGTTTAGCGGACGCGAACACCGGGGAGCTGTTTTTT.

The rearrangement links TRBV7-2 to TRBJ1-1; TRBD1 might be the D (6 bases). V was clipped by 5 bases and J by 1 base, with 17 bases between them. This CDR3 region has 16 residues. Per germline, CDR1 SGHTA and CDR2 FQGNSA. CDR3 DNA sequence: TGTGCCAGCAGCCGCCGGGACACCCTTGCGAACACTGAAGCTTTCTTT. Its translation is CASSRRDTLANTEAFF.

The CDR3 is CASSIPGTGGLTPLHF. The DNA of the CDR3 is TGTGCCAGTAGTATTCCCGGGACAGGGGGCCTAACACCCCTCCACTTT. The rearrangement joins TRBV19 to TRBJ1-6; 12 bases match TRBD1. Trimming cost V 3 bases and J 11 bases; bases outside gene matches: 8. The germline V gene encodes CDR1 LNHDA and CDR2 SQIVND (reference sequence). The CDR3 is 16 residues long.

The chain links TRBV19 to TRBJ2-7; TRBD2 agrees at 8 bases. With 3 bases clipped from V and 2 bases from J, the junction kept 6 bases outside the gene matches. Per the germline V gene, CDR1 is LNHDA and CDR2 is SQIVND (reference sequence). The CDR3 totals 15 residues. The CDR3 sequence: CASSMGSGRAYEQYF. The CDR3 nucleotides read TGTGCCAGTAGTATGGGGTCCGGGAGGGCCTACGAGCAGTACTTC.

The genes are TRBV27 and TRBJ1-1, with D uncertain. The germline CDR1 and CDR2 sequences are MNHEY and SMNVEV (reference sequence). The CDR3 totals 14 residues. V lost 5 bases to trimming and J lost 1 base, with 11 bases between them. CDR3 in DNA: TGTGCCAGCAGTCAACCGACAAGGAACACTGAAGCTTTCTTT. It translates to CASSQPTRNTEAFF.

The chain links TRBV7-3 to TRBJ2-7; possible D gene TRBD2, 7 bases. The CDR3 runs to 15 residues. Per germline, CDR1 SGHTA and CDR2 FQGTGA. V lost 4 bases and J lost 5, with 18 bases in between. CDR3 sequence: CASSSLGGGPHEQYF. The DNA of the CDR3 is TGTGCCAGCAGCTCATTAGGGGGAGGGCCCCACGAGCAGTACTTC.